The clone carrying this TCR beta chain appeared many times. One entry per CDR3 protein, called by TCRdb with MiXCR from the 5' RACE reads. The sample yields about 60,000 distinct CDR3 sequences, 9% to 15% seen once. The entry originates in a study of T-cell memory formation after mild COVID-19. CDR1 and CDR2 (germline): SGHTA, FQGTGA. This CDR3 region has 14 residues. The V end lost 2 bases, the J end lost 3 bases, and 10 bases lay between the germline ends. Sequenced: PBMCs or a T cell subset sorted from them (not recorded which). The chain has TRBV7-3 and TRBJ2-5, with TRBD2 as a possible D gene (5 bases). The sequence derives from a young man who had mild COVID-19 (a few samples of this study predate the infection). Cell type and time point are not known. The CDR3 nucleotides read TGTGCCAGCAGCTTAGATCGGGGTAAAGAGACCCAGTACTTC. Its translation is CASSLDRGKETQYF. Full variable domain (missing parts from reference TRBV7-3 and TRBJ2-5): GAGVSQTPSNKVTEKGKYVELRCDPISGHTALYWYRQSLGQGPEFLIYFQGTGAADDSGLPNDRFFAVRPEGSVSTLKIQRTERGDSAVYLCASSLDRGKETQYFGPGTRLLVL.